This is a list of T cell receptor beta chains from one sample in a study of cytomegalovirus exposure and HLA in healthy donors. Assay: immunoSEQ multiplex PCR; the TCRdb copy retains only in-frame clones and omits some. This sample has about 130,000 clones, with approximately 80% found just once. Source material: PBMCs. These receptor sequences come from a male donor in good health and CMV-seronegative. Both conserved end residues are part of each CDR3. The D gene is left open where the match is weak. For some rows the clone size is stated as once, few or many, or as a class when expanded; others skip it.

d_call: TRBD1; clone_size: -; v_call: TRBV6-1; j_call: TRBJ1-2; cdr3_aa: CASSEGRDSRPLDTF; cdr3_nt: TGTGCCAGCAGTGAGGGCCGGGACAGCCGACCCTTGGACACCTTC
d_call: TRBD1; clone_size: -; v_call: TRBV11-2; j_call: TRBJ1-1; cdr3_aa: CASSLEGALGTEAFF; cdr3_nt: TGTGCCAGCAGCTTGGAGGGGGCATTAGGCACTGAAGCTTTCTTT
d_call: -; clone_size: -; v_call: TRBV29-1; j_call: TRBJ2-7; cdr3_aa: CSVAGTAYEQYF; cdr3_nt: TGCAGCGTTGCGGGAACAGCGTACGAGCAGTACTTC
d_call: TRBD1; clone_size: -; v_call: TRBV14; j_call: TRBJ1-1; cdr3_aa: CASSQDRGRIVNEAFF; cdr3_nt: TGTGCCAGCAGCCAAGACAGGGGGCGCATTGTCAATGAAGCTTTCTTT
d_call: -; clone_size: -; v_call: TRBV27; j_call: TRBJ1-4; cdr3_aa: CASSLGGKLFF; cdr3_nt: TGTGCCAGCAGTTTGGGGGGAAAACTGTTTTTT
d_call: -; clone_size: -; v_call: TRBV7-9; j_call: TRBJ1-3; cdr3_aa: CASTEGLTSGNTIYF; cdr3_nt: TGTGCCAGCACCGAAGGACTGACCTCTGGAAACACCATATATTTT
d_call: TRBD1; clone_size: -; v_call: TRBV2; j_call: TRBJ2-7; cdr3_aa: CASKSGQGAGYYEQYF; cdr3_nt: TGTGCCAGCAAAAGTGGACAGGGGGCGGGTTACTACGAGCAGTACTTC
d_call: TRBD1; clone_size: -; v_call: TRBV18; j_call: TRBJ1-4; cdr3_aa: CASSPYRGQGNEKLFF; cdr3_nt: TGTGCCAGCTCACCATATCGAGGACAGGGGAATGAAAAACTGTTTTTT
d_call: TRBD1; clone_size: once; v_call: TRBV27; j_call: TRBJ1-4; cdr3_aa: CASSTRDREDEKLFF; cdr3_nt: TGTGCCAGCAGTACACGGGACAGGGAAGATGAAAAACTGTTTTTT
d_call: TRBD1; clone_size: -; v_call: TRBV7-9; j_call: TRBJ2-1; cdr3_aa: CASSLQGALRNEQFF; cdr3_nt: TGTGCCAGCAGCTTACAGGGGGCTCTTCGGAATGAGCAGTTCTTC
d_call: -; clone_size: -; v_call: TRBV28; j_call: TRBJ1-5; cdr3_aa: CASRTKALQGGQPQHF; cdr3_nt: TGTGCCAGCAGAACTAAAGCTCTTCAGGGCGGTCAGCCCCAGCATTTT
d_call: -; clone_size: -; v_call: TRBV2; j_call: TRBJ2-1; cdr3_aa: CASSDRGKNEQFF; cdr3_nt: TGTGCCAGCAGTGACAGGGGAAAAAATGAGCAGTTCTTC
d_call: -; clone_size: -; v_call: TRBV6-6; j_call: TRBJ2-4; cdr3_aa: CASRQTDNKAKNSQYF; cdr3_nt: TGTGCCAGCAGGCAGACGGACAACAAAGCCAAAAACAGTCAGTACTTC
d_call: TRBD1; clone_size: once; v_call: TRBV19; j_call: TRBJ1-1; cdr3_aa: CASSMGERDRGPTEAFF; cdr3_nt: TGTGCCAGTAGTATGGGGGAACGGGACAGGGGGCCAACTGAAGCTTTCTTT
d_call: -; clone_size: -; v_call: TRBV4-1; j_call: TRBJ1-1; cdr3_aa: CASSQSGQRNTEAFF; cdr3_nt: TGCGCCAGCAGCCAAAGTGGGCAGAGGAACACTGAAGCTTTCTTT
d_call: TRBD1; clone_size: -; v_call: TRBV19; j_call: TRBJ2-1; cdr3_aa: CASSVPTGTGGTEQFF; cdr3_nt: TGTGCCAGTAGTGTACCAACCGGGACAGGGGGCACTGAGCAGTTCTTC
d_call: -; clone_size: once; v_call: TRBV6-5; j_call: TRBJ2-1; cdr3_aa: CASSYGTLHNEQFF; cdr3_nt: TGTGCCAGCAGTTATGGGACTCTCCACAATGAGCAGTTCTTC
d_call: TRBD2; clone_size: -; v_call: TRBV14; j_call: TRBJ2-1; cdr3_aa: CASSQELGLAGGTEQFF; cdr3_nt: TGTGCCAGCAGCCAAGAATTAGGTCTAGCGGGGGGAACTGAGCAGTTCTTC
d_call: -; clone_size: -; v_call: TRBV5-1; j_call: TRBJ2-5; cdr3_aa: CASSLRGTQETQYF; cdr3_nt: TGCGCCAGCAGCTTGAGGGGGACCCAAGAGACCCAGTACTTC
d_call: -; clone_size: -; v_call: TRBV19; j_call: TRBJ1-1; cdr3_aa: CASTPTGPNTEAFF; cdr3_nt: TGTGCCAGTACGCCGACAGGCCCAAACACTGAAGCTTTCTTT
d_call: -; clone_size: -; v_call: TRBV19; j_call: TRBJ1-3; cdr3_aa: CASSIPKAVSGNTIYF; cdr3_nt: TGTGCCAGTAGTATTCCTAAAGCTGTCTCTGGAAACACCATATATTTT
d_call: -; clone_size: -; v_call: TRBV7-9; j_call: TRBJ2-2; cdr3_aa: CASSFSQNTGELFF; cdr3_nt: TGTGCCAGCAGCTTTTCACAAAACACCGGGGAGCTGTTTTTT
d_call: -; clone_size: -; v_call: TRBV14; j_call: TRBJ2-6; cdr3_aa: CASSQVSGKSGANVLTF; cdr3_nt: TGTGCCAGCAGCCAAGTCTCCGGGAAATCTGGGGCCAACGTCCTGACTTTC
d_call: TRBD1; clone_size: once; v_call: TRBV19; j_call: TRBJ1-1; cdr3_aa: CASSLGQGGIVTEAFF; cdr3_nt: TGTGCCAGTAGTTTAGGACAGGGTGGGATCGTCACTGAAGCTTTCTTT
d_call: TRBD1; clone_size: -; v_call: TRBV2; j_call: TRBJ2-1; cdr3_aa: CASSDRGINNEQFF; cdr3_nt: TGTGCCAGCAGTGACAGGGGGATTAACAATGAGCAGTTCTTC
d_call: -; clone_size: -; v_call: TRBV9; j_call: TRBJ2-7; cdr3_aa: CASSVGGTPRPYEQYF; cdr3_nt: TGTGCCAGCAGCGTAGGGGGGACACCCCGACCCTACGAGCAGTACTTC
d_call: -; clone_size: -; v_call: TRBV11-2; j_call: TRBJ2-7; cdr3_aa: CASQRGYEQYF; cdr3_nt: TGTGCCTCCCAACGCGGGTACGAGCAGTACTTC
d_call: TRBD1; clone_size: once; v_call: TRBV5-6; j_call: TRBJ2-7; cdr3_aa: CASSRTGAYEQYF; cdr3_nt: TGTGCCAGCAGCAGGACAGGGGCCTACGAGCAGTACTTC
d_call: -; clone_size: -; v_call: TRBV29-1; j_call: TRBJ1-2; cdr3_aa: CSVEDPEGGYGYTF; cdr3_nt: TGCAGCGTTGAAGATCCAGAGGGAGGCTATGGCTACACCTTC
d_call: -; clone_size: -; v_call: TRBV2; j_call: TRBJ1-1; cdr3_aa: CASSRHLNTEAFF; cdr3_nt: TGTGCCAGCAGTAGACATTTGAACACTGAAGCTTTCTTT
d_call: TRBD2; clone_size: -; v_call: TRBV11-2; j_call: TRBJ2-7; cdr3_aa: CASSLGLAGYEQYF; cdr3_nt: TGTGCCAGCAGCTTAGGACTAGCGGGCTACGAGCAGTACTTC
d_call: TRBD2; clone_size: -; v_call: TRBV5-1; j_call: TRBJ2-3; cdr3_aa: CASSLTSGSSDTQYF; cdr3_nt: TGCGCCAGCAGCCTAACTAGCGGGAGTTCAGATACGCAGTATTTT
d_call: -; clone_size: -; v_call: TRBV5-6; j_call: TRBJ2-7; cdr3_aa: CASSFRGTGRYEQYF; cdr3_nt: TGTGCCAGCAGCTTTCGGGGAACAGGGCGCTACGAGCAGTACTTC
d_call: -; clone_size: -; v_call: TRBV5-4; j_call: TRBJ2-2; cdr3_aa: CASSLSVRLHYTGELFF; cdr3_nt: TGTGCCAGCAGCTTGAGTGTGAGACTGCACTACACCGGGGAGCTGTTTTTT
d_call: -; clone_size: -; v_call: TRBV5-1; j_call: TRBJ2-3; cdr3_aa: CASSAGTPTDTQYF; cdr3_nt: TGCGCCAGCAGCGCCGGGACACCCACAGATACGCAGTATTTC
d_call: TRBD1; clone_size: few; v_call: TRBV18; j_call: TRBJ1-1; cdr3_aa: CASSPPGQKNTEAFF; cdr3_nt: TGTGCCAGCTCACCGCCGGGACAGAAGAACACTGAAGCTTTCTTT
d_call: TRBD2; clone_size: few; v_call: TRBV11-2; j_call: TRBJ2-7; cdr3_aa: CASSPPRRGAGEQYF; cdr3_nt: TGTGCCAGCAGCCCCCCCAGGCGGGGGGCGGGGGAGCAGTACTTC
d_call: TRBD1; clone_size: -; v_call: TRBV19; j_call: TRBJ1-5; cdr3_aa: CASSMWDRDQPQHF; cdr3_nt: TGTGCCAGTAGTATGTGGGACAGGGATCAGCCCCAGCATTTT
d_call: -; clone_size: -; v_call: TRBV5-6; j_call: TRBJ1-4; cdr3_aa: CASSLNRPTNEKLFF; cdr3_nt: TGTGCCAGCAGCTTGAACAGACCAACTAATGAAAAACTGTTTTTT
d_call: TRBD1; clone_size: -; v_call: TRBV28; j_call: TRBJ2-5; cdr3_aa: CASSLPYRTGSQETQYF; cdr3_nt: TGTGCCAGCAGTTTGCCCTACCGGACAGGGAGCCAAGAGACCCAGTACTTC
d_call: -; clone_size: once; v_call: TRBV20-1; j_call: TRBJ2-3; cdr3_aa: CSGLADTQYF; cdr3_nt: TGCAGTGGACTAGCAGATACGCAGTATTTT
d_call: TRBD2; clone_size: -; v_call: TRBV13; j_call: TRBJ2-1; cdr3_aa: CASSSLAGGPVDEQFF; cdr3_nt: TGTGCCAGCAGCTCCCTAGCGGGGGGGCCGGTAGATGAGCAGTTCTTC
d_call: -; clone_size: -; v_call: TRBV30; j_call: TRBJ1-1; cdr3_aa: CAWNRGGSVYTEAFF; cdr3_nt: TGTGCCTGGAATCGAGGAGGATCAGTGTACACTGAAGCTTTCTTT
d_call: -; clone_size: -; v_call: TRBV19; j_call: TRBJ1-2; cdr3_aa: CASSIARGSYGYTF; cdr3_nt: TGTGCCAGTAGTATAGCCAGGGGAAGCTATGGCTACACCTTC
d_call: TRBD1; clone_size: -; v_call: TRBV15; j_call: TRBJ2-7; cdr3_aa: CATSRALRGSSYEQYF; cdr3_nt: TGTGCCACCAGCAGAGCGCTCAGGGGGAGCTCCTACGAGCAGTACTTC
d_call: TRBD2; clone_size: once; v_call: TRBV11-2; j_call: TRBJ2-7; cdr3_aa: CASSSRGGYEQYF; cdr3_nt: TGTGCCAGCAGCTCCCGGGGGGGCTACGAGCAGTACTTC
d_call: TRBD1; clone_size: -; v_call: TRBV5-1; j_call: TRBJ2-1; cdr3_aa: CASSGDRGRPNEQFF; cdr3_nt: TGCGCCAGCAGCGGGGACAGGGGGCGCCCGAATGAGCAGTTCTTC
d_call: TRBD1; clone_size: -; v_call: TRBV25-1; j_call: TRBJ1-5; cdr3_aa: CASSELFRTGVDQPQHF; cdr3_nt: TGTGCCAGCAGTGAATTATTTCGGACAGGGGTGGATCAGCCCCAGCATTTT
d_call: -; clone_size: -; v_call: TRBV5-5; j_call: TRBJ1-2; cdr3_aa: CASSLAARSYGYTF; cdr3_nt: TGTGCCAGCAGCTTGGCCGCACGGAGCTATGGCTACACCTTC
d_call: TRBD1; clone_size: -; v_call: TRBV7-2; j_call: TRBJ1-5; cdr3_aa: CASSLLGQNSNQPQHF; cdr3_nt: TGTGCCAGCAGCTTACTGGGACAGAATAGCAATCAGCCCCAGCATTTT
d_call: -; clone_size: -; v_call: TRBV5-4; j_call: TRBJ1-2; cdr3_aa: CASSLGGNYGYTF; cdr3_nt: TGTGCCAGCAGCTTGGGCGGTAACTATGGCTACACCTTC
d_call: -; clone_size: -; v_call: TRBV2; j_call: TRBJ2-3; cdr3_aa: CASSERTSTDTQYF; cdr3_nt: TGTGCCAGCTCCGAGCGGACCTCCACAGATACGCAGTATTTT
d_call: -; clone_size: -; v_call: TRBV7-9; j_call: TRBJ1-4; cdr3_aa: CASSLRMGVDNEKLFF; cdr3_nt: TGTGCCAGCAGCTTAAGGATGGGAGTAGATAATGAAAAACTGTTTTTT
d_call: -; clone_size: -; v_call: TRBV4-3; j_call: TRBJ1-2; cdr3_aa: CASSSRVDYGYTF; cdr3_nt: TGCGCCAGCAGCTCCAGGGTGGACTATGGCTACACCTTC
d_call: -; clone_size: -; v_call: TRBV28; j_call: TRBJ2-7; cdr3_aa: CASSPFRGRQYF; cdr3_nt: TGTGCCAGCAGTCCGTTCAGGGGCCGGCAGTACTTC
d_call: TRBD1; clone_size: -; v_call: TRBV6-5; j_call: TRBJ1-1; cdr3_aa: CASSYGQVVTEAFF; cdr3_nt: TGTGCCAGCAGTTATGGACAGGTCGTAACTGAAGCTTTCTTT
d_call: TRBD1; clone_size: few; v_call: TRBV5-1; j_call: TRBJ2-3; cdr3_aa: CASSLGDRLTDTQYF; cdr3_nt: TGCGCCAGCAGCTTGGGGGACAGGCTCACAGATACGCAGTATTTT
d_call: TRBD1; clone_size: -; v_call: TRBV28; j_call: TRBJ1-1; cdr3_aa: CASSFITPGQGASPRVNTEAFF; cdr3_nt: TGTGCCAGCAGTTTTATCACCCCGGGACAGGGGGCTAGTCCTCGTGTGAACACTGAAGCTTTCTTT
d_call: -; clone_size: -; v_call: TRBV19; j_call: TRBJ2-7; cdr3_aa: CASSPAGGTYEQYF; cdr3_nt: TGTGCCAGTAGCCCTGCAGGCGGGACCTACGAGCAGTACTTC
d_call: -; clone_size: few; v_call: TRBV27; j_call: TRBJ2-7; cdr3_aa: CASSLSAGETYEQYF; cdr3_nt: TGTGCCAGCAGTTTGTCGGCAGGGGAAACCTACGAGCAGTACTTC